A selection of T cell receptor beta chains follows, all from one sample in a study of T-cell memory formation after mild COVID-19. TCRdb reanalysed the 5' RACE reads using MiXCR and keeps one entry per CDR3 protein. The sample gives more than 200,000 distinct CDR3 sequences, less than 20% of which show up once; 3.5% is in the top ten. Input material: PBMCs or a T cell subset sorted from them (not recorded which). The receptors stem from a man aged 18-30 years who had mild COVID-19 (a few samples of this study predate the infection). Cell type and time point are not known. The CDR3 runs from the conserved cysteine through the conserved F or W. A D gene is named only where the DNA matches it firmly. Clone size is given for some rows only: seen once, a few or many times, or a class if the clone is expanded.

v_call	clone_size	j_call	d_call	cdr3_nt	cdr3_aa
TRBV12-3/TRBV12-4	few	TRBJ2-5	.	TGTGCCAGCAGGGGGTCAGCACTCCAAGAGACCCAGTACTTC	CASRGSALQETQYF
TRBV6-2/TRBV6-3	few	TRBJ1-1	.	TGTGCCAGCAGTTACTCGTTCTCGAACACTGAAGCTTTCTTT	CASSYSFSNTEAFF
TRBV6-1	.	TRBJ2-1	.	TGTGCCAGCAGTGAAATCGGGGCCCGCAATGAGCAGTTCTTC	CASSEIGARNEQFF
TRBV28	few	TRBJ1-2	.	TGTGCCAGCAGCTCCGACAGGATCTATGGCTACACCTTC	CASSSDRIYGYTF
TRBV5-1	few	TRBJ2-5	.	TGCGCCAGCAGCTTGTCCCCGGGGCAAGAGACCCAGTACTTC	CASSLSPGQETQYF
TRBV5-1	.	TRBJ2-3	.	TGCGCCAGCAGCTTGGCGGGATCTGCAACAGATACGCAGTATTTT	CASSLAGSATDTQYF
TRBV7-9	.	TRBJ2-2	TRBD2	TGTGCCAGCAGCTACAGCTCGACTAGCGGGGGAGTCACCGGGGAGCTGTTTTTT	CASSYSSTSGGVTGELFF
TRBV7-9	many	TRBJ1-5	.	TGTGCCAGCAGCTTTCGTGGCAATCAGCCCCAGCATTTT	CASSFRGNQPQHF
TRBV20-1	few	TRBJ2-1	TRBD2	TGCAGTGCTAGACTGCGGGGGTCGGACAATGAGCAGTTCTTC	CSARLRGSDNEQFF
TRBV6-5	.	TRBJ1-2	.	TGTGCCAGCAGTTCCGACTCGCCCACGAGGGGCTACACCTTC	CASSSDSPTRGYTF
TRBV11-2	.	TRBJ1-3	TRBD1	TGTGCCAGCAGCAGCAACAGGGGCTTATCTGGAAACACCATATATTTT	CASSSNRGLSGNTIYF
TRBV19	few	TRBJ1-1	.	TGTGCCAGTAGTACCCCCAAAAGAGGAAACACTGAAGCTTTCTTT	CASSTPKRGNTEAFF
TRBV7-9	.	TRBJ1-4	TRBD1	TGTGCCAGCAGCGAGGACAGGGGATTTGCAACTAATGAAAAACTGTTTTTT	CASSEDRGFATNEKLFF
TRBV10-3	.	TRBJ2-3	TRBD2	TGTGCCATCGCCGGGGGGTCGACAGATACGCAGTATTTT	CAIAGGSTDTQYF
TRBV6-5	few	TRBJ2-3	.	TGTGCCAGCAGCTACCGGGGCCGACCCGCAGATACGCAGTATTTT	CASSYRGRPADTQYF
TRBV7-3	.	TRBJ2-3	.	TGTGCCAGCAGCTTATCCCCAGGGGTTGGCACAGATACGCAGTATTTT	CASSLSPGVGTDTQYF
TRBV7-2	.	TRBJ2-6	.	TGTGCCAGCAGCTCGGGACTCCACCTTGGGGCCAACGTCCTGACTTTC	CASSSGLHLGANVLTF
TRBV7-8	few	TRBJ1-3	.	TGTGCCAGCAGCTTAGGTGGGAATACTCTGAGAAACACCATATATTTT	CASSLGGNTLRNTIYF
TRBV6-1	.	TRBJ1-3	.	TGTGCCAGCAGTGAACAGACTGGAAACACCATATATTTT	CASSEQTGNTIYF
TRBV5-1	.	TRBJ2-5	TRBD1	TGCGCCAGCAGCCACAGGACAGGGGGCTTGGAGACCCAGTACTTC	CASSHRTGGLETQYF
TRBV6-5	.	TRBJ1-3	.	TGTGCCAGCAGTTACTCGATAGGGGGCTCTGGAAACACCATATATTTT	CASSYSIGGSGNTIYF
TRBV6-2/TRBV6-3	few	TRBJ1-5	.	TGTGCCAGCAGCCCCCTGAATTTCCAGCCCCAGCATTTT	CASSPLNFQPQHF
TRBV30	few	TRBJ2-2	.	TGTGCCTGCCAACTTCGGGACATTTTCACCGGGGAGCTGTTTTTT	CACQLRDIFTGELFF
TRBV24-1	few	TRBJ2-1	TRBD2	TGTGCCACCAGTGCCGCGGGGGGTCCAGATGAGCAGTTCTTC	CATSAAGGPDEQFF
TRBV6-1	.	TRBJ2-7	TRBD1	TGTGCCAGCAGTGTCCGACAGGGAGACTACGAGCAGTACTTC	CASSVRQGDYEQYF
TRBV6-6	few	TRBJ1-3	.	TGTGCCAGCAGTTATAGCCTTGCAGGCGGGGGAAACACCATATATTTT	CASSYSLAGGGNTIYF
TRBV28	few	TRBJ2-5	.	TGTGCCACCCAGGGAGAGACCCAGTACTTC	CATQGETQYF
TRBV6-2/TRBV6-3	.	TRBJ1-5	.	TGTGCCAGCAGTGGGTTTTTGGGCAATCAGCCCCAGCATTTT	CASSGFLGNQPQHF
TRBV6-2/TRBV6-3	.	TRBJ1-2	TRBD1	TGTGCCAGCAGCGATACAGGGGATGGCTACACCTTC	CASSDTGDGYTF
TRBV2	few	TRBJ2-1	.	TGTGCCAGCAGGGAAGGAAGGGAGGATGAGCAGTTCTTC	CASREGREDEQFF
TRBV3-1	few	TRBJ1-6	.	TGTGCCAGCAGCCAAAATCCGGGACAAGTAAATTCACCCCTCCACTTT	CASSQNPGQVNSPLHF
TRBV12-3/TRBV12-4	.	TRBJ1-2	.	TGTGCCAGCAGCAATACAGGGCCCTATGGCTACACCTTC	CASSNTGPYGYTF